This T cell receptor (beta chain) appears in the sequencing data of a study of Ad26.COV2.S vaccination and SARS-CoV-2 variants. As for the study in general: Ad26.COV2.S arm of COV1001 included the donor. Participants got Ad26.COV2.S intramuscularly, once or twice 56 days apart. Overall study findings and caveats: Estimates derived from TCR breadth and depth analyses may have underestimated total T cell responses. Placebo recipients had lower spike-specific TCR breadth than vaccine recipients.

The CDR3 spans 14 residues. V shed 0 bases and J shed 4 bases, with 7 bases lying between them. From germline, CDR1 is MNHEY and CDR2 SVGEGT. TCRdb keeps only in-frame clones here, not all; method: immunoSEQ multiplex PCR. The repertoire consists of 380,000 or so clones, with approximately 86% occurring once and the leading ten covering approximately 12%. The treatment was: approximately 18 received Ad26.COV2.S at low or high dose, single or two shots; about 5 received placebo; per-sample allocation not given. Vaccine and placebo recipients were sampled on day 63 after the first injection. Turning to this clone: Its antigen is currently unknown.

The source material was peripheral blood, sampled in a trial of Ad26.COV2.S vaccine versus placebo. The receptor was derived from a person aged 18-60 years who received the Ad26.COV2.S COVID-19 vaccine or a placebo. J is TRBJ1-5 and V is TRBV6-2 or TRBV6-3; D is ambiguous. Here the CDR3 reads CASSYSVENQPQHF. The CDR3 DNA reads TGTGCCAGCAGTTACTCCGTGGAGAATCAGCCCCAGCATTTT.